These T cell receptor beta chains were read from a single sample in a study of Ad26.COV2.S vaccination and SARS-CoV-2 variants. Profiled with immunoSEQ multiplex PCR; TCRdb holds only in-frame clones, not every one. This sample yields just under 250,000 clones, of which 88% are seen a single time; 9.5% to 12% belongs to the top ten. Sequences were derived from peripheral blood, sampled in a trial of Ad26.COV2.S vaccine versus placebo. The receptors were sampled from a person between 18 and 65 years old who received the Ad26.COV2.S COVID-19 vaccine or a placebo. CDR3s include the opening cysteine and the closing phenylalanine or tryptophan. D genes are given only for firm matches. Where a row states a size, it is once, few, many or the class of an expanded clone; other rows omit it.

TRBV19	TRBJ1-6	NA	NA	TGTGCCAGTCAGGACGGTGATTCACCCCTCCACTTT	CASQDGDSPLHF
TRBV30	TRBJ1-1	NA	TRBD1	TGTGCCTGGGCGGGACAGGGGAACACTGAAGCTTTCTTT	CAWAGQGNTEAFF
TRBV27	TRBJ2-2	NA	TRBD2	TGTGCCAGCAGGGGACTAGCGGGAGGGGCCGGGGAGCTGTTTTTT	CASRGLAGGAGELFF
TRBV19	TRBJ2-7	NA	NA	TGTGCCACCAGCAGTCGGGGGGCCGCCTACGAGCAGTACTTC	CATSSRGAAYEQYF
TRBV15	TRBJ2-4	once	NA	TGTGCCACCAGCAGATCCCGAAGGGATGGAAACATTCAGTACTTC	CATSRSRRDGNIQYF
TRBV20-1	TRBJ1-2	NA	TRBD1	TGCAGTGCTCGACAGGGAAATTTGGACACCTTC	CSARQGNLDTF
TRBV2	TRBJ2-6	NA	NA	TGTGCCAGCAGAGGAGGGTTCCCTCTGGGGGCCAACGTCCTGACTTTC	CASRGGFPLGANVLTF
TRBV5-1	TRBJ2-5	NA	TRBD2	TGCGCCAGCAGCTTGGATGGGACTAGCGGGGACCAAGAGACCCAGTACTTC	CASSLDGTSGDQETQYF
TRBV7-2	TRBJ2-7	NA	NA	TGTGCCAGCAGCTTCAGCTCCTACGAGCAGTACTTC	CASSFSSYEQYF
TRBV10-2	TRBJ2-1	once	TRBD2	TGCGCCAGCAGCGAGGGGGCCAGCGGGGGGTTTAATGAGCAGTTCTTC	CASSEGASGGFNEQFF
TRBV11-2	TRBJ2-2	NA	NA	TGTGCCAGCAGCTTAGATCTTTGGGGTGCGAACACCGGGGAGCTGTTTTTT	CASSLDLWGANTGELFF
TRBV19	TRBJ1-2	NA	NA	TGTGCCAGTAGTATAGAGAAGGCTAAGTATGGCTACACCTTC	CASSIEKAKYGYTF
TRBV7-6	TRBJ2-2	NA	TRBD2	TGTGCCAGCAGCTTCGGGGCGGGGGAACCTTCGAACACCGGGGAGCTGTTTTTT	CASSFGAGEPSNTGELFF
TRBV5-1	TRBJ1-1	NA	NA	TGCGCCAGCAGCCCCGACGGGCGCACTGAAGCTTTCTTT	CASSPDGRTEAFF
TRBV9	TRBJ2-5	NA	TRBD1	TGTGCCAGCAGCGCCTACATGGACAGGGTCGGGCAAGAGACCCAGTACTTC	CASSAYMDRVGQETQYF
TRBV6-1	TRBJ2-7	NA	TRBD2	TGTGCCAGCAGTGACCGGGGACTAGCGGGAGAGTACGAGCAGTACTTC	CASSDRGLAGEYEQYF
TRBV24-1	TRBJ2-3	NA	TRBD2	TGTGCCACCAGTACGGCGGGGGGTCCCACAGATACGCAGTATTTT	CATSTAGGPTDTQYF
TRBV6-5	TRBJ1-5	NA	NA	TGTGCCAGCAGTTACGCCGGGGCCGGGCAGCCCCAGCATTTT	CASSYAGAGQPQHF
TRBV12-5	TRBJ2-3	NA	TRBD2	TGTGCTAGTGGTTTGGGGGTAGCGGGGAATGGGGCAGATACGCAGTATTTT	CASGLGVAGNGADTQYF
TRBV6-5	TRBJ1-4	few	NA	TGTGCCATCAGGACCGGTAATGAAAAACTGTTTTTT	CAIRTGNEKLFF
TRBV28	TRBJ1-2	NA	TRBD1	TGTGCCAGCAGTTCGGGACAGGGAACTCCGGGCGGCTACACCTTC	CASSSGQGTPGGYTF
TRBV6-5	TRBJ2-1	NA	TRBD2	TGTGCCAGCAGCGGGACTAGCAACGGTGAGCAGTTCTTC	CASSGTSNGEQFF
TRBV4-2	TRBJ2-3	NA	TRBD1	TGTGCCAGCAGCCGGGGACAGGGGAACGCAGATACGCAGTATTTT	CASSRGQGNADTQYF
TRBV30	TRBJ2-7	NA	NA	TGTGCCTGGAGTAATACAGGCATCACGCCCTACGAGCAGTACTTC	CAWSNTGITPYEQYF
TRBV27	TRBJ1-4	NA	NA	TGTGCCAGCAGTTCTCGGACAGACCCTAATGAAAAACTGTTTTTT	CASSSRTDPNEKLFF
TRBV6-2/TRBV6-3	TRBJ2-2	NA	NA	TGTGCCAGCAGTTACTCGATCAGCGTGAACACCGGGGAGCTGTTTTTT	CASSYSISVNTGELFF
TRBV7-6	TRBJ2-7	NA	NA	TGTGCCAGCAGCTTAGCGGGAGCGAACGAGCAGTACTTC	CASSLAGANEQYF
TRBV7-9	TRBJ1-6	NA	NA	TGTGCCAGCAGCTTAGTGTCTTCACCCCTCCACTTT	CASSLVSSPLHF
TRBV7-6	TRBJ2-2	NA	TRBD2	TGTGCCAGCAGCTTACTGATAGCGGGGGGGCTGAACACCGGGGAGCTGTTTTTT	CASSLLIAGGLNTGELFF
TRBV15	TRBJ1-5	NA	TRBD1	TGTGCCACCAGCAGAGCACAGGGGGGAAATCAGCCCCAGCATTTT	CATSRAQGGNQPQHF
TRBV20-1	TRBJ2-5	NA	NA	TGCAGTGCTCCAGAGACCCAGTACTTC	CSAPETQYF
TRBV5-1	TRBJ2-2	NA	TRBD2	TGCGCCAGCAGCTGGGGCACTAGCGGGAAGGACACCGGGGAGCTGTTTTTT	CASSWGTSGKDTGELFF
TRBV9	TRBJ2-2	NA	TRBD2	TGTGCCAGCAGCGTAGTCCCCGGGGGGTGGACCGGGGAGCTGTTTTTT	CASSVVPGGWTGELFF
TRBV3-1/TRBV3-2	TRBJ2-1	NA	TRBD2	TGTGCCAGCAGCCAAGCAGCGGGGGTTTCCTACAATGAGCAGTTCTTC	CASSQAAGVSYNEQFF
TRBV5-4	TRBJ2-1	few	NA	TGTGCCAGCAGCTTGGAGGCGAACTCCTACAATGAGCAGTTCTTC	CASSLEANSYNEQFF
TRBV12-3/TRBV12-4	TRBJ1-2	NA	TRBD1	TGTGCCAGCAGCCGACAGGGTCGCTATGGCTACACCTTC	CASSRQGRYGYTF
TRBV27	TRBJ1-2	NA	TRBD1	TGTGCCAGCAGTTCATTTCAGACAGGGAACTATGGCTACACCTTC	CASSSFQTGNYGYTF
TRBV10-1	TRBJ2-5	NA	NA	TGCGCCAGCAGTGAGTCCCCTGGAACCGGTAAAGAGACCCAGTACTTC	CASSESPGTGKETQYF
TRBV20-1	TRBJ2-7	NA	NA	TGCAGTGCTAGTCGACCGCGGCCGAGCTCCTACGAGCAGTACTTC	CSASRPRPSSYEQYF
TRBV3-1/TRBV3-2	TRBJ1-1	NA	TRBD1	TGTGCCAGCAGCCAAGCTGGACAGGTAGGCACTGAAGCTTTCTTT	CASSQAGQVGTEAFF